Below are 23 T cell receptor beta chains sequenced from a single sample in a study of beta chain features in type 1 diabetes. As every portion of the isolated RNA was reverse transcribed, the sequencing read expressed TCRB transcripts. Measured with immunoSEQ multiplex PCR; TCRdb has only the in-frame clones, and not every one. The sample comprises 400,000 to 500,000 clones, roughly 13% of which are singletons, and 0.035% to 0.045% rests with the top ten. The sequenced sample was naive CD4+ T cells from blood. Every receptor here comes from a man aged 25-40 years in good health.

This clone came up once. This rearrangement joins TRBV7-3 to TRBJ2-3; 8 bases agree with TRBD2. After removal of 3 bases from V and 6 bases from J, the junction contained 5 bases not matched to a gene. CDR1 and CDR2 from the germline V gene are SGHTA and FQGTGA. The CDR3 contains 14 residues. The CDR3 DNA reads as TGTGCCAGCAGCTTGAGCGGGAGTATGGATACGCAGTATTTT. Translated: CASSLSGSMDTQYF.

This rearrangement joins TRBV5-1 to TRBJ2-7, with TRBD2 identical over 13 bases. Germline V gene lookup returns CDR1 SGHRS and CDR2 YFSETQ. The trim removed 0 bases at V and 5 bases at J, leaving 5 bases unmatched. This CDR3 spans 16 amino acids. For the CDR3, the DNA is TGCGCCAGCAGCTTGGGAGGGACTAGCGGGAAGAACGAGCAGTACGTC. It translates to CASSLGGTSGKNEQYV.

This clone was counted only a few times. V and J are TRBV7-2 and TRBJ1-1, with unresolved D. CDR1 is SGHTA and CDR2 is FQGNSA in the germline V gene. The CDR3 runs to 13 residues. Between the trimmed V and J ends, which lost 8 bases and 0 bases, there was a span of 10 bases. The CDR3 here is CASQAQMNTEAFF. The CDR3 nucleotides read TGTGCCAGCCAGGCCCAGATGAACACTGAAGCTTTCTTT.

This clone has only a few counts. The J gene is TRBJ2-3, the V gene TRBV7-8; D is unresolved. The CDR3 covers 14 residues. Trimming took off 2 bases at V and 0 bases at J, with 6 bases between the two ends. The germline V gene has CDR1 SGHVS and CDR2 FQNEAQ. DNA of the CDR3: TGTGCCAGCAGCTTATCCTCTAGCACAGATACGCAGTATTTT. Amino acids: CASSLSSSTDTQYF. The variable domain in full, with the rest retrieved from reference TRBV7-8 and TRBJ2-3, is GAGVSQSPRYKVAKRGQDVALRCDPISGHVSLFWYQQALGQGPEFLTYFQNEAQLDKSGLPSDRFFAERPEGSVSTLKIQRTQQEDSAVYLCASSLSSSTDTQYFGPGTRLTVL.

This clone was seen only a few times. Other nucleotide sequences in the sample specify the same CDR3. The J gene is TRBJ1-1, the V gene TRBV30; D remains unclear. This CDR3 comprises 11 residues. Trimming took off 0 bases at V and 7 bases at J, with 6 bases between the two ends. The germline CDR1 and CDR2 sequences are GTSNPN and SVGIG (reference sequence). The CDR3 coding sequence is TGTGCCTGGAGTGTAGGCGGTGAAGCTTTCTTT. This encodes CAWSVGGEAFF. The full variable domain, rest sourced from reference TRBV30 and TRBJ1-1, is SQTIHQWPATLVQPVGSPLSLECTVEGTSNPNLYWYRQAAGRGLQLLFYSVGIGQISSEVPQNLSASRPQDRQFILSSKKLLLSDSGFYLCAWSVGGEAFFGQGTRLTVV.

Here the CDR3 DNA reads TGTGCCTGGAGCAGGTCCTCCTATGGCTACACCTTC. Translated, it gives CAWSRSSYGYTF. V is TRBV30 and J is TRBJ1-2; D remains unclear. Germline V CDR1 and CDR2: GTSNPN, SVGIG (reference sequence). V lost 3 bases and J lost 4, with 9 bases in between. The CDR3 length is 12 residues.

This clone was observed many times. The V gene is TRBV10-3, the J gene TRBJ2-3, with D uncertain. The germline V gene encodes CDR1 ENHRY and CDR2 SYGVKD. V was clipped by 4 bases and J by 4 bases, with 12 bases between them. The CDR3 has 14 amino acids. CDR3 DNA: TGTGCCATCAGTGTACTACTTGTCCCAGATACGCAGTATTTT. Translating it yields CAISVLLVPDTQYF.

This chain joins TRBV6-5 and TRBJ1-4; D is perhaps TRBD1 (6 bases). The germline V gene has CDR1 MNHEY and CDR2 SVGAGI. The CDR3 spans 15 residues. The V and J ends lost 0 bases and 6 bases respectively, with 11 bases between them. CDR3 sequence (DNA): TGTGCCAGCAGTTACTCGGCAGGGGTCTATGAAAAACTGTTTTTT. Its protein is CASSYSAGVYEKLFF.

The V gene is TRBV7-2, the J gene TRBJ2-1, with D maybe TRBD2 (5 bases). V lost 7 bases and J 10 bases, leaving 14 bases between the germline ends. The germline V gene encodes CDR1 SGHTA and CDR2 FQGNSA. The CDR3 covers 12 residues. CDR3: CASTLEVGEQFF. The CDR3 DNA reads TGTGCCAGCACCCTGGAGGTGGGGGAGCAGTTCTTC.

There are a few counts of this clone. J is TRBJ2-5 and V is TRBV4-3, with a weak D call TRBD2 (5 bases). Trimming stripped 0 bases from V and 2 bases from J, with 13 bases between. Germline V gives CDR1 LGHNA, CDR2 YSLEER. The CDR3 is made up of 16 amino acids. CDR3 in amino acids: CASSQDPQAVQETQYF. CDR3 coding DNA: TGCGCCAGCAGCCAAGATCCACAAGCGGTACAAGAGACCCAGTACTTC.

This clone came up a few times. The chain couples TRBV5-1 to TRBJ2-5, with 14 positions matching TRBD2. V lost 0 bases to trimming and J lost 5 bases; unmatched junction nucleotides: 3. In germline, CDR1 is SGHRS, CDR2 YFSETQ. CDR3 length: 16 residues. The CDR3 sequence is CASSLGLAGGQETQYF. The CDR3 DNA is TGCGCCAGCAGCTTGGGACTAGCGGGAGGGCAGGAGACCCAGTACTTC.

The chain links TRBV21-1 to TRBJ2-5; the table's D gene call, TRBD1, was not cross checked with the DNA. TRBV21-1 represents a pseudogene. CDR3 size: 17 residues. CDR3 sequence reads: CASSWDRDRGARETQYF. The CDR3, as DNA: TGTGCCAGCAGCTGGGACCGGGACAGGGGGGCGCGGGAGACCCAGTACTTC.

The chain uses TRBV13 and TRBJ2-7, with 13 bases aligning to TRBD2. Germline lookup yields CDR1 PRHDT and CDR2 FYEKMQ (reference sequence). The CDR3 contains 19 residues. The V segment lost 0 bases and the J segment 6 bases; nucleotides outside the gene matches: 14. CDR3 residues: CASSLGQIRTSGGVGEQYF. The CDR3 region has the DNA TGTGCCAGCAGCTTAGGACAGATAAGGACTAGCGGGGGAGTCGGCGAGCAGTACTTC.

With regard to this clone: Other DNA sequences in this specimen translate into the identical CDR3. The V call is TRBV9, the J call TRBJ2-2; possibly TRBD2 for D (5 bases). Germline lookup yields CDR1 SGDLS and CDR2 YYNGEE. Trimming shortened V by 2 bases and J by 3 bases, and 5 bases separated the two germline ends. The CDR3 is made up of 13 amino acids. CDR3 loop: CASSVDYTGELFF. Here the CDR3 DNA reads TGTGCCAGCAGCGTGGACTACACCGGGGAGCTGTTTTTT.

CDR3 nucleotide sequence: TGTGCCTGGAGTTTGGGGCGGGAGAATGAGCAGTTCTTC. As protein: CAWSLGRENEQFF. The chain couples TRBV30 to TRBJ2-1; 7 bases align to TRBD2. The germline V gene encodes CDR1 GTSNPN and CDR2 SVGIG (reference sequence). The V segment lost 2 bases and the J segment 7 bases; nucleotides outside the gene matches: 5. The CDR3 covers 13 residues.

This clone came up a few times. This chain connects TRBV6-5 to TRBJ1-2, with D perhaps matching TRBD1 (5 bases). The CDR3 covers 14 residues. V was pared by 9 bases and J by 1 base, with 15 bases between. Germline V gene sequence: CDR1 MNHEY, CDR2 SVGAGI. The CDR3 loop reads CASFGTDFNYGYTF. The CDR3 DNA is TGTGCCAGTTTCGGGACGGATTTTAACTATGGCTACACCTTC.

With respect to this clone: The same CDR3 arises from other DNA sequences in this sample as well. J is TRBJ2-5 and V is TRBV7-2, with D maybe TRBD2 (6 bases). The germline V gene encodes CDR1 SGHTA and CDR2 FQGNSA. The ends were cut back, 5 bases at V and 4 bases at J, with 14 bases in the middle. The CDR3 is 14 residues long. The CDR3 DNA reads TGTGCCAGCAGCCTGACTAGGCAGGGAGAGACCCAGTACTTC. It codes for CASSLTRQGETQYF. Full variable domain (rest looked up from reference TRBV7-2 and TRBJ2-5): GAGVSQSPSNKVTEKGKDVELRCDPISGHTALYWYRQSLGQGLEFLIYFQGNSAPDKSGLPSDRFSAERTGGSVSTLTIQRTQQEDSAVYLCASSLTRQGETQYFGPGTRLLVL.

The CDR3 here is CSVEGETTEAFF. The CDR3 coding sequence is TGCAGCGTTGAAGGTGAAACCACTGAAGCTTTCTTT. V is TRBV29-1 and J is TRBJ1-1, with D uncertain. Germline assignment: CDR1 SQVTM and CDR2 ANQGSEA. The V end was cut by 1 base, the J end by 4 bases, with 7 bases between. The length of the CDR3 is 12 residues.

A few counts support this clone. DNA for the CDR3: TGCGCCAGCAGCTTGGCCGGGACTAGATCTGAGACCCAGTACTTC. Translated: CASSLAGTRSETQYF. The J gene is TRBJ2-5, the V gene TRBV5-1; 8 bases agree with TRBD2. Germline V gene sequence: CDR1 SGHRS, CDR2 YFSETQ. V trimming: 0 bases; J trimming: 5 bases; junction bases outside the gene matches: 6. This CDR3 spans 15 amino acids.

To note about this clone: An end of the junction differs from the germline gene, which may be a read error. This chain joins TRBV5-4 and TRBJ2-3; D might be TRBD1 (5 bases). This CDR3 spans 16 amino acids. The germline V gene encodes CDR1 SGHNT and CDR2 YYREEE (reference sequence). CDR3 loop: CASSQDLGAAPDTQYF. DNA of the CDR3: TGCGCCAGCAGCCAAGATCTTGGGGCGGCGCCAGATACGCAGTATTTT.

The genes are TRBV7-3 and TRBJ2-1, with D tentatively TRBD1 (6 bases). From germline, CDR1 is SGHTA and CDR2 FQGTGA. The CDR3 has 13 amino acids. V was shortened by 5 bases and J by 4 bases, with 9 bases between the two germline ends. The CDR3 region is CASSQTGYNEQFF. For the CDR3, the DNA is TGTGCCAGCAGCCAAACAGGGTACAATGAGCAGTTCTTC.

This clone was seen only a few times. The chain couples TRBV18 to TRBJ1-1; 9 bases align to TRBD1. CDR1 is KGHSH and CDR2 is LQKENI in the germline V gene. V dropped 3 bases and J dropped 8; count of bases not matched to a gene: 1. CDR3 length equals 12 residues. CDR3 residues: CASSPGTGEAFF. CDR3 nucleotide sequence: TGTGCCAGCTCACCGGGGACAGGGGAAGCTTTCTTT.

There are a few counts of this clone. Within the sample, other DNA sequences also encode this same CDR3. The gene calls are TRBV7-3 and TRBJ2-5; tentatively, D is TRBD1 or TRBD2 (5 bases each). Trimming shortened V by 5 bases and J by 2 bases, and 12 bases separated the two germline ends. Germline loops: CDR1 SGHTA, CDR2 FQGTGA. CDR3 length: 14 amino acids. The CDR3 protein is CASSPSGAQETQYF. The CDR3 bases are TGTGCCAGCAGCCCATCCGGGGCTCAAGAGACCCAGTACTTC.